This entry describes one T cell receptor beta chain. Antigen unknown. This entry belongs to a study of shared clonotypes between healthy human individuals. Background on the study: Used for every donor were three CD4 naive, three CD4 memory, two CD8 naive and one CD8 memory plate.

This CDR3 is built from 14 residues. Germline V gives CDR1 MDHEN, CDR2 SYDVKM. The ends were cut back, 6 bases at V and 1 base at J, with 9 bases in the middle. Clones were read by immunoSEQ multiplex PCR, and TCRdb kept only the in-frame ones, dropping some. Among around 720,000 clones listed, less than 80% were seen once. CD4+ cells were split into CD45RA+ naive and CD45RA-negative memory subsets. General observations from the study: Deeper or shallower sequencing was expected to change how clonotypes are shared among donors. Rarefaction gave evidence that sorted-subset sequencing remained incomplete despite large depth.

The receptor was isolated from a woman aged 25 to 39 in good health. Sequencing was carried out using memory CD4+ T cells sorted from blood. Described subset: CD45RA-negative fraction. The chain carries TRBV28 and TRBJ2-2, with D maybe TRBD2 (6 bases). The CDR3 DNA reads TGTGCCAGCAGGGGAGGACAGAACACCGGGGAGCTGTTTTTT. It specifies CASRGGQNTGELFF.